The TCR beta chain under discussion was sequenced for a study of blood T cell repertoires in COVID-19. V lost 1 base and J lost 3, with 9 bases in between. Germline V gene sequence: CDR1 KGHSH, CDR2 LQKENI. The CDR3 has 14 amino acids. The protocol was immunoSEQ multiplex PCR, while the TCRdb copy is restricted to in-frame clones and leaves out a portion. The data hold around 94,000 clones, with approximately 90% observed a single time. The sequenced sample was peripheral blood. V is TRBV18 and J is TRBJ2-5; D possibly corresponds to TRBD2 (6 bases). This receptor was taken from a woman aged 45-60 years with COVID-19, enrolled during active disease. The DNA for the CDR3 is TGTGCCAGCTCACCACTAGCGGCCAAAGAGACCCAGTACTTC. It specifies CASSPLAAKETQYF. The complete variable domain, with remaining parts taken from reference TRBV18 and TRBJ2-5, reads NAGVMQNPRHLVRRRGQEARLRCSPMKGHSHVYWYRQLPEEGLKFMVYLQKENIIDESGMPKERFSAEFPKEGPSILRIQQVVRGDSAAYFCASSPLAAKETQYFGPGTRLLVL.